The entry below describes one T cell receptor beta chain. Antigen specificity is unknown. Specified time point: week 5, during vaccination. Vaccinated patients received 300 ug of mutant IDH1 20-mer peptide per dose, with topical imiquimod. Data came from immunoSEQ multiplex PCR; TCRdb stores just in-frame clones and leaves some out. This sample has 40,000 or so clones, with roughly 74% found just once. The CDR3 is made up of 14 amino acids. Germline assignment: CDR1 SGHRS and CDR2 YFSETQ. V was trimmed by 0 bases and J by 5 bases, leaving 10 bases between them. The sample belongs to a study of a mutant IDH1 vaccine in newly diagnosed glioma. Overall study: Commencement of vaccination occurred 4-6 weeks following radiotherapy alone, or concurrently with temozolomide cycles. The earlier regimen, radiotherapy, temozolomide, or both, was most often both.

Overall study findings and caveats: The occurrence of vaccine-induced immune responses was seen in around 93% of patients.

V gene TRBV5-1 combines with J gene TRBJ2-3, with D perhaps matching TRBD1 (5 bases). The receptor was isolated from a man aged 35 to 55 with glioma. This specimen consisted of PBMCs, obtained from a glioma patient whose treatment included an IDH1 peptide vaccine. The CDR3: CASSLGQGLDTQYF. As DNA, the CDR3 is TGCGCCAGCAGCTTGGGGCAGGGCCTAGATACGCAGTATTTT.